A single sample is the source of the 18 T cell receptor beta chains below, sequenced in a study of T cells in Graves' hyperthyroidism and ophthalmopathy. TCR beta CDR3 regions were amplified from RNA. RT-PCR in the first round (using the HTBI primer set) targeted the TCR CDR3. TCRdb recomputed calls from the multiplex PCR reads with MiXCR, one row per CDR3 protein. The sample has nearly 600,000 distinct CDR3 sequences; approximately 15% are singletons. The sequencing input was blood. All receptors derive from a woman aged 18-29 years with Graves' ophthalmopathy.

This clonotype has ten or more counts. The V call is TRBV18, the J call TRBJ1-1; D possibly corresponds to TRBD1 (5 bases). The CDR3 is made up of 14 amino acids. Germline V gives CDR1 KGHSH, CDR2 LQKENI. Trimming stripped 3 bases from V and 5 bases from J, with 13 bases between. The CDR3, as DNA: TGTGCCAGCTCACCGCAGGGAGGGTTGACTGAAGCTTTCTTT. Amino acids: CASSPQGGLTEAFF.

This clonotype was recorded many times. The J gene is TRBJ2-3, the V gene TRBV28; the match to TRBD2 covers 7 bases. The J segment lost 1 base and the V segment lost 3 bases, leaving 7 bases of the junction unmatched. Germline loops: CDR1 MDHEN, CDR2 SYDVKM. The CDR3 has 16 amino acids. CDR3 protein: CASSLGMGGGTDTQYF. For the CDR3, the DNA is TGTGCCAGCAGTTTGGGGATGGGGGGGGGCACAGATACGCAGTATTTT.

V gene TRBV7-2 combines with J gene TRBJ2-5, with D uncertain. Trimming removed 5 bases at V and 7 bases at J, with 5 bases between. The CDR3 is 10 residues long. Per germline, CDR1 SGHTA and CDR2 FQGNSA. The CDR3, as DNA: TGTGCCAGCAGCCCCATGACCCAGTACTTC. It codes for CASSPMTQYF.

This clonotype occurred many times. The chain combines TRBV7-8 with TRBJ1-2; TRBD1 aligns across 9 bases. Germline V lookup: CDR1 SGHVS, CDR2 FQNEAQ. The V segment lost 5 bases and the J segment 4 bases; nucleotides outside the gene matches: 5. The CDR3 consists of 14 residues. Written as DNA, the CDR3 is TGTGCCAGCAGCCCCCGGGACAGGGTCTATGGCTACACCTTC. This sequence encodes CASSPRDRVYGYTF.

This clonotype has ten or more counts. The V call is TRBV15, the J call TRBJ1-5, with 11 positions matching TRBD1. The CDR3 is 14 amino acids. V shed 4 bases, J shed 7 bases, and the junction held 3 bases outside the gene matches. Germline-derived CDR1 and CDR2 are LNHNV and YYDKDF (reference sequence). DNA of the CDR3: TGTGCCACCAGCACGGGACAGGGGGAACAGCCCCAGCATTTT. This codes for CATSTGQGEQPQHF.

This clonotype was recorded at least ten times. The chain has TRBV28 and TRBJ2-4; D might be TRBD1 (6 bases). The germline V gene has CDR1 MDHEN and CDR2 SYDVKM. This CDR3 has 12 amino acids. The V end lost 3 bases, the J end lost 8 bases, and 8 bases lay between the germline ends. The CDR3 sequence is CASSFQGYIQYF. DNA for the CDR3: TGTGCCAGCAGTTTTCAGGGGTACATTCAGTACTTC. The full variable domain, completed using reference TRBV28 and TRBJ2-4, is DVKVTQSSRYLVKRTGEKVFLECVQDMDHENMFWYRQDPGLGLRLIYFSYDVKMKEKGDIPEGYSVSREKKERFSLILESASTNQTSMYLCASSFQGYIQYFGAGTRLSVL.

This clonotype has a handful of counts. The chain links TRBV6-1 to TRBJ1-5; tentatively, D is TRBD1 (6 bases). The germline V gene has CDR1 MNHNS and CDR2 SASEGT. The length of the CDR3 is 16 residues. With 6 bases removed from V and 2 bases from J, the gap between germline ends came to 17 bases. CDR3 coding DNA: TGTGCCAGCAGGGTCCGTACAGGGTTCGGCAATCAGCCCCAGCATTTT. Protein sequence: CASRVRTGFGNQPQHF.

This clonotype was detected many times. This sequence joins TRBV13 and TRBJ2-7, with D perhaps TRBD1 or TRBD2 (5 bases each). The CDR3 runs to 14 residues. V gave up 2 bases and J gave up 4 bases, with 12 bases separating them. The germline V gene has CDR1 PRHDT and CDR2 FYEKMQ (reference sequence). The CDR3 protein is CASSLRGVGYEQYF. The CDR3 DNA sequence: TGTGCCAGCAGCTTACGAGGGGTAGGGTACGAGCAGTACTTC.

This clonotype was counted many times. This chain connects TRBV6-2 or TRBV6-3 to TRBJ2-7, with a weak D call TRBD2 (6 bases). V lost 5 bases and J lost 0, with 14 bases in between. Germline assignment: CDR1 MNHEY and CDR2 SVGEGT. The CDR3 extends over 15 amino acids. The CDR3 region is CASSQGLLGSYEQYF. The CDR3 DNA sequence: TGTGCCAGCAGTCAGGGACTTCTAGGCTCCTACGAGCAGTACTTC.

In this sample, this clonotype turned up many times. This chain connects TRBV28 to TRBJ2-7; D possibly uses TRBD1 or TRBD2 (6 bases each). Germline loops: CDR1 MDHEN, CDR2 SYDVKM. V dropped 6 bases and J dropped 4 bases, with 16 bases sitting between them. This CDR3 has 14 residues. The CDR3 sequence is CASSPGVGAYEQYF. CDR3 DNA: TGTGCCAGCAGCCCGGGAGTGGGGGCGTACGAGCAGTACTTC.

This clonotype was seen ten or more times. The chain uses TRBV20-1 and TRBJ1-6, with a weak D call TRBD1 (5 bases). V was trimmed by 3 bases and J by 10 bases, leaving 16 bases between them. Germline CDR1 and CDR2: DFQATT and SNEGSKA (reference sequence). The CDR3 extends over 14 amino acids. For the CDR3, the DNA is TGCAGTGCTAGGGGTTGGCAGCAGGGCTCACCCCTCCACTTT. Translating gives CSARGWQQGSPLHF.

This clonotype was observed many times. CDR3 sequence (DNA): TGTGCCAGTAGTACGACAGGTCCCCGCGGCAATGAGCAGTTCTTC. Its protein is CASSTTGPRGNEQFF. V gene TRBV19 combines with J gene TRBJ2-1; D is possibly TRBD1 (6 bases). This CDR3 spans 15 amino acids. Germline values: CDR1 LNHDA, CDR2 SQIVND (reference sequence). The ends were cut back, 4 bases at V and 6 bases at J, with 16 bases in the middle.

At least ten counts were recorded for this clonotype. The chain links TRBV6-1 to TRBJ1-5, with unresolved D. The CDR3 has 13 amino acids. Germline V gene lookup returns CDR1 MNHNS and CDR2 SASEGT. V was clipped by 4 bases and J by 5 bases, with 9 bases between them. The CDR3 nucleotides are TGTGCCAGCAGTGCTGGGGAAGATCAGCCCCAGCATTTT. It yields the protein CASSAGEDQPQHF.

In this sample, this clonotype turned up many times. The J gene is TRBJ2-5, the V gene TRBV29-1; D not resolved. This CDR3 has 15 residues. Germline V gives CDR1 SQVTM, CDR2 ANQGSEA. V was trimmed by 2 bases and J by 1 base, leaving 14 bases between them. DNA of the CDR3: TGCAGCGTTGAACTTCAGGAGAAGGTCCAAGAGACCCAGTACTTC. Protein: CSVELQEKVQETQYF.

The chain links TRBV4-1 to TRBJ1-2; D ambiguous. CDR1 is MGHRA, CDR2 YSYEKL, per germline. V dropped 8 bases and J dropped 6 bases, with 28 bases sitting between them. The CDR3 is 17 amino acids. CDR3 loop: CASHKVRGPREENGYTF. The CDR3 bases are TGCGCCAGCCATAAGGTTAGAGGACCTAGAGAGGAGAATGGCTACACCTTC.

This clonotype was detected many times. The chain employs TRBV30 and TRBJ2-7; D is possibly TRBD1 (5 bases). The CDR3 consists of 11 residues. CDR1 GTSNPN and CDR2 SVGIG come from the germline V gene (reference sequence). V was trimmed by 4 bases and J by 6 bases, leaving 10 bases between them. Here the CDR3 reads CAWNQGSEQYF. For the CDR3, the DNA is TGTGCCTGGAATCAGGGAAGCGAGCAGTACTTC.

This clonotype was detected only once. V is TRBV3-1 and J is TRBJ2-5; unclear D gene. The CDR3 totals 15 residues. Trimming shortened V by 1 base and J by 1 base, and 10 bases separated the two germline ends. Per germline, CDR1 LGHDT and CDR2 YNNKEL (reference sequence). CDR3 amino acids: CASSQGLLPQETQYF. DNA of the CDR3: TGTGCCAGCAGCCAAGGCCTTCTACCCCAAGAGACCCAGTACTTC.

This clonotype appeared a few times. V and J are TRBV24-1 and TRBJ2-5, with no clear D. The germline CDR1 and CDR2 sequences are KGHDR and SFDVKD. V was shortened by 4 bases and J by 0 bases, with 14 bases between the two germline ends. CDR3 length: 16 residues. The CDR3 reads CATSELGSAYQETQYF. CDR3 bases: TGTGCCACCAGTGAATTGGGATCCGCGTACCAAGAGACCCAGTACTTC.